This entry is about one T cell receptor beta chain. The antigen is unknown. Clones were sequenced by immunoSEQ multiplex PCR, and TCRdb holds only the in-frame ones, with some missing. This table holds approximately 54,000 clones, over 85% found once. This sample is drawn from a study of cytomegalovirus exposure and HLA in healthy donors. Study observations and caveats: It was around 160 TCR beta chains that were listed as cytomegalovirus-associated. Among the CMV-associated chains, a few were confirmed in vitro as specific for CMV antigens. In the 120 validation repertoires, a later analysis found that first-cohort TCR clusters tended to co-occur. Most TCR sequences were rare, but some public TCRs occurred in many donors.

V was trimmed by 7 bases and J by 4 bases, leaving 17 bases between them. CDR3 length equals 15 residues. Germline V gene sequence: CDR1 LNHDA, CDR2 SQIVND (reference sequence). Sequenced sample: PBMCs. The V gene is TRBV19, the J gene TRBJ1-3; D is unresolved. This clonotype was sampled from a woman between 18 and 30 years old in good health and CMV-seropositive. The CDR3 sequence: CASTRSGSSGNTIYF. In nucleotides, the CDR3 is TGTGCCAGTACCCGGTCAGGAAGTTCCGGAAACACCATATATTTT.